The 13 T cell receptor beta chains listed next were all sequenced from one sample in a study of control samples from healthy donors and cancer patients (dated by TCRdb to about 2020). To prepare the library, the immunoSEQ multiplex PCR assay was applied. The immuneACCESS repertoire file appears here via TCRdb, limited to in-frame rearrangements. These files lack a portion of the clones; in checked studies, under half of the deficit traces to unresolved V genes, and the cause of the others is not known. Here the sample has roughly 94,000 clones; approximately 84% occur a single time. The top ten clonotypes cover under 40% of the sample. Material: PBMCs. These receptors all stem from a man aged 65 to 79 with lung cancer.

V usage is TRBV6-2 or TRBV6-3 and J usage is TRBJ1-1, with 7 bases identical to TRBD1. Germline V CDR1 and CDR2: MNHEY, SVGEGT. The CDR3 consists of 14 residues. V was pared by 4 bases and J by 1 base, with 3 bases of the junction left unmatched. CDR3 sequence: CASSWTGENTEAFF. CDR3 DNA sequence: TGTGCCAGCAGTTGGACAGGAGAGAACACTGAAGCTTTCTTT.

The chain couples TRBV9 to TRBJ2-7; D call uncertain. V was pared by 1 base and J by 1 base, with 9 bases between. The CDR3 is made up of 14 amino acids. Germline V gene sequence: CDR1 SGDLS, CDR2 YYNGEE. The chain's CDR3 is CASSVRGDSYEQYF. DNA of the CDR3: TGTGCCAGCAGCGTAAGAGGTGATTCCTACGAGCAGTACTTC.

The rearrangement joins TRBV3-1 (or the pseudogene TRBV3-2) to TRBJ2-7; 7 bases match TRBD1. The CDR3 totals 13 residues. CDR1 and CDR2 (germline): LGHDT, YNNKEL (reference sequence). V was pared by 1 base and J by 3 bases, with 0 bases of the junction left unmatched. CDR3 nucleotide sequence: TGTGCCAGCAGCCAAGCAGGGGGCTACGAGCAGTACTTC. This codes for CASSQAGGYEQYF.

This clone has only one observation. V and J are TRBV5-3 and TRBJ1-6; no clear D. TRBV5-3 is designated an ORF whose function remains uncertain. The CDR3 covers 14 residues. The V end lost 1 base, the J end lost 10 bases, and 12 bases lay between the germline ends. The chain's CDR3 is CARSLCFYWSPLHF. The CDR3 region has the DNA TGTGCCAGAAGCTTGTGCTTTTATTGGTCACCCCTCCACTTT.

The chain employs TRBV18 and TRBJ1-2; no firm D call. CDR1 is KGHSH, CDR2 LQKENI, per germline. With 2 bases removed from V and 7 bases from J, the gap between germline ends came to 11 bases. There are 13 residues in the CDR3. CDR3 nucleotides: TGTGCCAGCTCACCAGATGTGGACTCTGGCTACACCTTC. Residues: CASSPDVDSGYTF.

The DNA for the CDR3 is TGTGCCAGTAGTAAGGGGAGGGAGACGGGTGGCTACACCTTC. Its protein is CASSKGRETGGYTF. The chain couples TRBV19 to TRBJ1-2, with D possibly matching TRBD1 (5 bases). Germline CDR1 and CDR2: LNHDA and SQIVND (reference sequence). Between the trimmed V and J ends, which lost 4 bases and 7 bases, there was a span of 16 bases. The length of the CDR3 is 14 residues.

V and J are TRBV7-2 and TRBJ2-4; TRBD2 agrees at 11 bases. V gave up 4 bases and J gave up 8 bases; unmatched junction bases: 7. Looked up from germline, CDR1 is SGHTA and CDR2 is FQGNSA. This CDR3 is 15 amino acids long. The chain's CDR3 is CASSSGTSGIYIQYF. The CDR3 DNA reads as TGTGCCAGCAGCTCCGGGACTAGCGGTATATACATTCAGTACTTC.

This chain joins TRBV7-8 and TRBJ2-3, with 7 bases matching TRBD1. The CDR3 runs 15 residues. CDR1 and CDR2 from the germline V gene are SGHVS and FQNEAQ. V dropped 1 base and J dropped 3; count of bases not matched to a gene: 4. The CDR3 DNA sequence: TGTGCCAGCAGCTTAGAGGGGGCGCTTACAGATACGCAGTATTTT. Amino acid sequence: CASSLEGALTDTQYF.

The chain is built from TRBV28 and TRBJ1-6; no reliable D call. The CDR3 length is 15 residues. The germline V gene has CDR1 MDHEN and CDR2 SYDVKM. The V gene lost 2 bases and the J gene lost 6 bases, with 11 bases spanning the gap. In DNA form, the CDR3 reads TGTGCCAGCAGTTTACGCCGCGGATTTAATTCACCCCTCCACTTT. It codes for CASSLRRGFNSPLHF.

The chain links TRBV6-1 to TRBJ1-4, with 9 nucleotides matching TRBD1. The CDR3 spans 13 residues. The germline V gene has CDR1 MNHNS and CDR2 SASEGT. CDR3 in DNA: TGTGCGGGTCGGACAGGGGTCGGTGAAAAACTGTTTTTT. The encoded protein is CAGRTGVGEKLFF.

The chain couples TRBV7-2 to TRBJ2-4; 8 bases align to TRBD1. The germline CDR1 and CDR2 sequences are SGHTA and FQGNSA. The length of the CDR3 is 19 residues. With 5 bases clipped from V and 0 bases from J, the junction kept 15 bases outside the gene matches. CDR3 coding DNA: TGTGCCAGCAGCGTCACCGGGACAGGCCTATCCTTAGCCAAAAACATTCAGTACTTC. Amino acids: CASSVTGTGLSLAKNIQYF. Full variable domain (remainder filled in from reference TRBV7-2 and TRBJ2-4): GAGVSQSPSNKVTEKGKDVELRCDPISGHTALYWYRQSLGQGLEFLIYFQGNSAPDKSGLPSDRFSAERTGGSVSTLTIQRTQQEDSAVYLCASSVTGTGLSLAKNIQYFGAGTRLSVL.

This sequence joins TRBV27 and TRBJ1-3, with no clear D. The CDR3 loop spans 16 amino acids. Germline values: CDR1 MNHEY, CDR2 SMNVEV (reference sequence). The V end lost 2 bases, the J end lost 3 bases, and 14 bases lay between the germline ends. The CDR3 region has the DNA TGTGCCAGCAGTTTACCGTTGTCCAGCGTTGGAAACACCATATATTTT. Its translation: CASSLPLSSVGNTIYF.

This sequence joins TRBV18 and TRBJ2-5; D may be TRBD1 or TRBD2 (5 bases each). The V gene lost 10 bases and the J gene lost 2 bases, with 17 bases spanning the gap. The germline V gene has CDR1 KGHSH and CDR2 LQKENI. This CDR3 contains 14 residues. The DNA for the CDR3 is TGTGCCACCTCGCCGGGGCAGCTTCAAGAGACCCAGTACTTC. Translating gives CATSPGQLQETQYF.